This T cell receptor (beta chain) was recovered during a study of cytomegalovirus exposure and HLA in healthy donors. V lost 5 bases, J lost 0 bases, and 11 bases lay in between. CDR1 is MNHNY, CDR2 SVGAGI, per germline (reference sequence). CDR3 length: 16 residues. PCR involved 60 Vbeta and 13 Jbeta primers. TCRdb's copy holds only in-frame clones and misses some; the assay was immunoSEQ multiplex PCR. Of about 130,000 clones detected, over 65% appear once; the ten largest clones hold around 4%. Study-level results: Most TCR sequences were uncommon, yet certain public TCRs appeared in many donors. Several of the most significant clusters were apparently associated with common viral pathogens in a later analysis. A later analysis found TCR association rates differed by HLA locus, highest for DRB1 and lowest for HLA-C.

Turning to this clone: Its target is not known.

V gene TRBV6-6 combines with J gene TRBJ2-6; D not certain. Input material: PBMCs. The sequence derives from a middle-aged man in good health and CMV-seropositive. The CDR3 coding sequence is TGTGCCAGCAGTGCGAGATCTCACTCTGGGGCCAACGTCCTGACTTTC. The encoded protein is CASSARSHSGANVLTF.